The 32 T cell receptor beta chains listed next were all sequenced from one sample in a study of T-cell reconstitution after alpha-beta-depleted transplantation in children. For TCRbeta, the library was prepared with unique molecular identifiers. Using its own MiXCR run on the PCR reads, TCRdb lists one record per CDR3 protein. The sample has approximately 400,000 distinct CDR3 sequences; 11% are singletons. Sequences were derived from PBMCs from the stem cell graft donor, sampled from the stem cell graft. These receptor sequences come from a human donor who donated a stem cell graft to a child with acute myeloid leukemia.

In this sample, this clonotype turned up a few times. The CDR3, as DNA: TGTGCCAGCAGTACCTCCGTCACAGGGTATCAAGAGACCCAGTACTTC. It specifies CASSTSVTGYQETQYF. The chain couples TRBV28 to TRBJ2-5; the D gene is possibly TRBD1 (6 bases). Germline V CDR1 and CDR2: MDHEN, SYDVKM. Trimming removed 5 bases at V and 2 bases at J, with 18 bases between. There are 16 residues in the CDR3.

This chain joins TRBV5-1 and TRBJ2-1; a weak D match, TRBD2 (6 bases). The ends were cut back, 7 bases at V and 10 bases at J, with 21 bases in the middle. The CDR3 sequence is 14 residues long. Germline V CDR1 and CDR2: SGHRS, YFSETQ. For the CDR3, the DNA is TGCGCCAGCCAGGACTGGGGGGTAAATAAAGAGCAGTTCTTC. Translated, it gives CASQDWGVNKEQFF.

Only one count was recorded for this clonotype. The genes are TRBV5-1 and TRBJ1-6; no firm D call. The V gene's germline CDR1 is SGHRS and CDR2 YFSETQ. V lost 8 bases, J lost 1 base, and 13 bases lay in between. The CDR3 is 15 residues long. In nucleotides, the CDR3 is TGCGCCAGTAGAGATACGCGATCCTATAATTCACCCCTCCACTTT. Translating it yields CASRDTRSYNSPLHF.

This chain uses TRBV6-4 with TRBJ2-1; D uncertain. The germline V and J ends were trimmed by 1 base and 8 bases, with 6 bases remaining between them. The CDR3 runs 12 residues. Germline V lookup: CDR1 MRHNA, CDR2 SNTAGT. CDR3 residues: CASSDYTYEQFF. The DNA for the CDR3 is TGTGCCAGCAGTGACTATACTTATGAGCAGTTCTTC.

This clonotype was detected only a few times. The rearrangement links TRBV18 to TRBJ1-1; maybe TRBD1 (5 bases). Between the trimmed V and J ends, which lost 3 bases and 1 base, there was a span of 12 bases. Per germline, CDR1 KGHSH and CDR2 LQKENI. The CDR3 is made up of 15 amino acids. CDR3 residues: CASSPPDGGNTEAFF. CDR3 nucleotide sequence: TGTGCCAGCTCACCGCCCGACGGGGGGAACACTGAAGCTTTCTTT.

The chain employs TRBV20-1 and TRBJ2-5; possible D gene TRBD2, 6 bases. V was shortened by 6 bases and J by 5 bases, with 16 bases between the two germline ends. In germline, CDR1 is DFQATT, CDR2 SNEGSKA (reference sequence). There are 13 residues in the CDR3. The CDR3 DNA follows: TGCAGTGCCCCAGAGGCGGGGAAGGAGACCCAGTACTTC. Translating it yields CSAPEAGKETQYF.

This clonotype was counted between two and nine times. CDR3 sequence (DNA): TGTGCCAGTAGTATGGCAGGGGGACCGTACAATGAGCAGTTCTTC. It yields the protein CASSMAGGPYNEQFF. V and J are TRBV19 and TRBJ2-1; 7 bases map to TRBD1. Unmatched junction bases numbered 6, after V lost 3 bases and J lost 4 bases. The CDR3 runs to 15 residues. Germline CDR1 and CDR2: LNHDA and SQIVND (reference sequence).

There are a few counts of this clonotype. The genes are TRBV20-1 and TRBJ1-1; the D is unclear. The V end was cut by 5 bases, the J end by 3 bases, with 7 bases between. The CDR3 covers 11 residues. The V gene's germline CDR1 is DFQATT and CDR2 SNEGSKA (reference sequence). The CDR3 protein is CSAPRHTEAFF. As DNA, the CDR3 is TGCAGTGCTCCTCGTCACACTGAAGCTTTCTTT.

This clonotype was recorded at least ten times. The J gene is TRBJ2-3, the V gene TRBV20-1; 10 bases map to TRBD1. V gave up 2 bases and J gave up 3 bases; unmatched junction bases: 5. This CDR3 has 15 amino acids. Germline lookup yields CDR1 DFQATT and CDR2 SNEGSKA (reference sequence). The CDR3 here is CSARSTGGWTDTQYF. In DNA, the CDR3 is TGCAGTGCTAGATCGACAGGGGGCTGGACAGATACGCAGTATTTT.

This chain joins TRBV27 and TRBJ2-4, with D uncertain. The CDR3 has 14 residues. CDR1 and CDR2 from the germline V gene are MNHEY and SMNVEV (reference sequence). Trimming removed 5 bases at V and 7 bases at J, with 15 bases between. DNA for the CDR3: TGTGCCAGCAGTCCACAGAGCTCAAGGAACATTCAGTACTTC. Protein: CASSPQSSRNIQYF.

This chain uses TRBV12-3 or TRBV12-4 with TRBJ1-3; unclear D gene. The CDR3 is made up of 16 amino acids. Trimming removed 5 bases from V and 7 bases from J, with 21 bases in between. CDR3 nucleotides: TGTGCCAGCAGTCCGCCCATTGAGGAGGGTGCGAACACCATATATTTT. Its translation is CASSPPIEEGANTIYF.

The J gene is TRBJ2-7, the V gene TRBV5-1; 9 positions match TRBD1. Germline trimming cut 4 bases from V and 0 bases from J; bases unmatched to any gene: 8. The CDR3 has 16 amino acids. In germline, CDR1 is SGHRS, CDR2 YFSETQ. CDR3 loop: CASSKADRGSSYEQYV. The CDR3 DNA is TGCGCCAGCAGCAAAGCGGACAGGGGAAGCTCCTACGAGCAGTACGTC.

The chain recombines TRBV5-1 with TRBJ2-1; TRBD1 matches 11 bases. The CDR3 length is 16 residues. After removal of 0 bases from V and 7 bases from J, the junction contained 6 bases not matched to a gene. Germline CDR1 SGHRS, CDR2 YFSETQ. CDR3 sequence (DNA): TGCGCCAGCAGCTTGGCCTCGGGACAGGGGGTTAATGAGCAGTTCTTC. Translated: CASSLASGQGVNEQFF.

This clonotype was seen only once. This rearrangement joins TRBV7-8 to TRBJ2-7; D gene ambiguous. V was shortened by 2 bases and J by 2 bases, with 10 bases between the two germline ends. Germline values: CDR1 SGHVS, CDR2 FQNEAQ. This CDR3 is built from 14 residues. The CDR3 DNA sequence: TGTGCCAGCAGCTTAAAACTGAACCCCTACGAGCAGTACTTC. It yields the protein CASSLKLNPYEQYF.

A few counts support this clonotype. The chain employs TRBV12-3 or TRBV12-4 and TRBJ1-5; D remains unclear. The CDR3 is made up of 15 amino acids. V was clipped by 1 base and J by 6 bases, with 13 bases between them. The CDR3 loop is CASSLGRVWGQPQHF. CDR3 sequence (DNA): TGTGCCAGCAGTTTAGGGAGGGTTTGGGGTCAGCCCCAGCATTTT.

DNA for the CDR3: TGTGCCAGCAGCCAAACTACGGGGAGAGCCTATGGCTACACCTTC. Translation: CASSQTTGRAYGYTF. The chain combines TRBV9 with TRBJ1-2; D not certain. Germline V gene sequence: CDR1 SGDLS, CDR2 YYNGEE. This CDR3 spans 15 amino acids. Deletions cut 4 bases from V and 4 bases from J, with 17 bases between.

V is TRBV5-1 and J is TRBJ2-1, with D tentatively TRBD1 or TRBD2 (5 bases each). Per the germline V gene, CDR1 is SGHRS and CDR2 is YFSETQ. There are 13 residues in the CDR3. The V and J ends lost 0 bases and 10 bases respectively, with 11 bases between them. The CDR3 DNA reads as TGCGCCAGCAGCTTGGCGGGGACGGCAGAGCAGTTCTTC. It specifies CASSLAGTAEQFF.

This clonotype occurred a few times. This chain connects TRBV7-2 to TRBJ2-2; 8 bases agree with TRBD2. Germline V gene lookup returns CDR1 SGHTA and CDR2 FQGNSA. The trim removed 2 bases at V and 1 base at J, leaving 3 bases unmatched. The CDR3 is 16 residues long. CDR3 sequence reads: CASSLTGRGNTGELFF. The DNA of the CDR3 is TGTGCCAGCAGCTTAACCGGGAGGGGGAACACCGGGGAGCTGTTTTTT.

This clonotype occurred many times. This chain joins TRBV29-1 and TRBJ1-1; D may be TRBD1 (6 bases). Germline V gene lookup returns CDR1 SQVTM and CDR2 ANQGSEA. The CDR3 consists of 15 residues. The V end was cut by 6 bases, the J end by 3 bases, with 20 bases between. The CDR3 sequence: CSVSPHTGTYTEAFF. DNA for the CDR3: TGCAGCGTCAGCCCCCATACAGGGACCTACACTGAAGCTTTCTTT.

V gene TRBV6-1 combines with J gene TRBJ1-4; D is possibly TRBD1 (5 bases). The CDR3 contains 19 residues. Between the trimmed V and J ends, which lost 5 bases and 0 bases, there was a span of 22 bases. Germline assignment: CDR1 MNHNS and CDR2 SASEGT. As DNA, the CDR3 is TGTGCCAGCAGTATGACTATCCCACAGGCCCCTTCAACTAATGAAAAACTGTTTTTT. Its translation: CASSMTIPQAPSTNEKLFF.

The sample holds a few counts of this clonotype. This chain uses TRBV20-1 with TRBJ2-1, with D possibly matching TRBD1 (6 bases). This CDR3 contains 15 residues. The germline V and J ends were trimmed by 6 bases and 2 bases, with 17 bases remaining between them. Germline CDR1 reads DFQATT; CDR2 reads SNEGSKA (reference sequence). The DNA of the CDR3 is TGCAGTGCCCCCGGGTCCAGGGGAACCTACAATGAGCAGTTCTTC. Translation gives CSAPGSRGTYNEQFF.

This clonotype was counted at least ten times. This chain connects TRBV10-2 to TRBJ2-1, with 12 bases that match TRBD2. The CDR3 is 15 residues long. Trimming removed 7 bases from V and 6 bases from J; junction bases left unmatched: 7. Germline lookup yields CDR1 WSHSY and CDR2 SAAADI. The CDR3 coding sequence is TGCGCCAGCATTAAAGGACTAGCGGGGTTCAATGAGCAGTTCTTC. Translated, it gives CASIKGLAGFNEQFF.

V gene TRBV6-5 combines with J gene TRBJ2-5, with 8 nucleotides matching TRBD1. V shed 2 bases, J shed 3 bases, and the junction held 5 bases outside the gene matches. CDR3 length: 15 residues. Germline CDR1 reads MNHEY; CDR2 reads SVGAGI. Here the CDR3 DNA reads TGTGCCAGCAGTTACCCCGGACAGGGAGAAGAGACCCAGTACTTC. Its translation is CASSYPGQGEETQYF.

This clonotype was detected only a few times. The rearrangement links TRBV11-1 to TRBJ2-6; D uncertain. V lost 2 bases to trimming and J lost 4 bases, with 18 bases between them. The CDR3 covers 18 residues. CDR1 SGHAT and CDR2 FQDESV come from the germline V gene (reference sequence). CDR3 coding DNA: TGTGCCAGCAGCTTATGGCCAGAACCAACATCCGGGGCCAACGTCCTGACTTTC. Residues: CASSLWPEPTSGANVLTF.

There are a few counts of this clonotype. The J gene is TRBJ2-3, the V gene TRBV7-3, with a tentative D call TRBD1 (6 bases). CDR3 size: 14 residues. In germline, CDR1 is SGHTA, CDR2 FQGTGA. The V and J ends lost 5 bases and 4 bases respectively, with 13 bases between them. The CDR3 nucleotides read TGTGCCAGCAGCCAGGGACATGGTCCAGATACGCAGTATTTT. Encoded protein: CASSQGHGPDTQYF.

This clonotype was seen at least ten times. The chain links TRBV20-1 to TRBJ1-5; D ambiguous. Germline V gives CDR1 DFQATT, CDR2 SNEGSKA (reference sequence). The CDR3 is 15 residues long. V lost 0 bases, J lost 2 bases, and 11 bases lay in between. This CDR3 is CSARDFGVGNQPQHF. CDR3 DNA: TGCAGTGCTAGAGATTTTGGGGTTGGCAATCAGCCCCAGCATTTT.

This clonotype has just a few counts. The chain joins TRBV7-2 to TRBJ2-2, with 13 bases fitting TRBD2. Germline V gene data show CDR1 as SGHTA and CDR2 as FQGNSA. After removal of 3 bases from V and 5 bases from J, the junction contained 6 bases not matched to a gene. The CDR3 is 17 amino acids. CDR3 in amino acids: CASSFFTSGGVTGELFF. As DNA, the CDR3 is TGTGCCAGCAGCTTCTTCACTAGCGGGGGGGTTACCGGGGAGCTGTTTTTT.

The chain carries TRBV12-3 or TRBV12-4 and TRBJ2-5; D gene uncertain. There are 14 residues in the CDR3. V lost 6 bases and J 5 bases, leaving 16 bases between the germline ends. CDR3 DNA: TGTGCCAGCAGCTCTCCATGGGCAAGGGAGACCCAGTACTTC. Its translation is CASSSPWARETQYF.

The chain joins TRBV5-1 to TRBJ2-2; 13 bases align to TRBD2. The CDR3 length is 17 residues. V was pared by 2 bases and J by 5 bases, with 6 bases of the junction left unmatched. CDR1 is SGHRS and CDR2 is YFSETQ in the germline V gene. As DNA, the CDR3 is TGCGCCAGCAGCTTCGGACTAGCGGGAGTGGAAACCGGGGAGCTGTTTTTT. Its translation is CASSFGLAGVETGELFF.

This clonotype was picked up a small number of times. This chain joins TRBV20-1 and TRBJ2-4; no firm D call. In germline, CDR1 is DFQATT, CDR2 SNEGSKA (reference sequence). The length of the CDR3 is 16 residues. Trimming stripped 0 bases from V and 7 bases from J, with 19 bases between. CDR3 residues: CSARETKVYGRNIQYF. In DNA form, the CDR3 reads TGCAGTGCTAGAGAAACCAAGGTATACGGGCGGAACATTCAGTACTTC.

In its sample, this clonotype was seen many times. CDR3 region: CASSRDGGGEQYF. The DNA of the CDR3 is TGTGCCAGCAGTCGGGACGGCGGGGGCGAGCAGTACTTC. The rearrangement uses TRBV6-2 or TRBV6-3 and TRBJ2-7, with 7 bases aligning to TRBD2. CDR1 and CDR2 from the germline V gene are MNHEY and SVGEGT. The CDR3 consists of 13 residues. V lost 5 bases to trimming and J lost 6 bases; unmatched junction nucleotides: 7.

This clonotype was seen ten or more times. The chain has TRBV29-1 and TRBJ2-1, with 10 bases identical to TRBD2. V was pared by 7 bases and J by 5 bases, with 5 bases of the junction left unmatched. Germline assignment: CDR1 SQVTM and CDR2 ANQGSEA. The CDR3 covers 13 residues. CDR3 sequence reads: CSAPGTSDNEQFF. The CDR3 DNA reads TGCAGCGCCCCCGGGACTAGCGACAATGAGCAGTTCTTC.